This T cell receptor (beta chain) originates from a study of CD8 T cells in ankylosing spondylitis. In its sample, this clonotype was seen many times. Its antigen is as yet unknown. Quantitative 5'-RACE with molecular barcodes produced the TCR beta libraries. TCRdb independently ran MiXCR on the 5' RACE reads; one entry per CDR3 protein. This table has around 490,000 distinct CDR3 sequences, over 4% appearing once. General observations from the study: Peripheral blood held disease-linked clones only at relatively low frequency, and these were CD8+. Made up of about eight highly homologous variants, a TCR beta motif appeared characteristic of ankylosing spondylitis blood.

Trimming cost V 3 bases and J 2 bases, with 6 bases left between them. The length of the CDR3 is 13 residues. CDR1 LGHDT and CDR2 YNNKEL come from the germline V gene (reference sequence). Material: blood, either unsorted or a sorted T cell fraction (not recorded which). The TCR originated in a male donor with ankylosing spondylitis. This chain joins TRBV3-1 and TRBJ2-3; D call uncertain. The CDR3, as DNA: TGTGCCAGCAGCCACCGGGCCACAGATACGCAGTATTTT. The encoded protein is CASSHRATDTQYF.